This T cell receptor (beta chain) was recovered during a study of CD8+ T cells in alopecia areata. About the research overall: The graft donors were roughly 6-13-month-old C3H/HeJ mice with spontaneous alopecia, and their skin went to approximately 7-11-week-old female C3H/HeJ mice.

The CDR3 runs 17 residues. The junction had 2 bases not matched to a gene; V was cut back by 0 bases and J by 0 bases. Germline V gives CDR1 NSHNY, CDR2 SYGAGN. Sequencing templates came from extracted RNA that was reverse transcribed into cDNA. TCRdb's table, derived via immunoSEQ multiplex PCR, lists solely in-frame clones and lacks some. The repertoire consists of 200,000 to 300,000 clones, none detected only once. Sorting of pooled cutaneous lymph node cells used CD4, CD8alpha, NKG2D, NKG2ACE and other markers. About this clone itself: What it binds is not known. Mouse names are used for the genes. Coverage ceases 4 residues before the CDR3 finishes, and the germline J gene fills in the end. Other DNA sequences of this sample code for an identical CDR3.

Overall study results and limits: Patients shared TCRs less clearly than mice did, possibly owing to HLA. Lesional scalp displayed greater clonality than normal scalp, most notably in alopecia totalis/universalis.

The sequence came from a C3H/HeJ mouse with alopecia areata. The strain's MHC: H2-k. The rearrangement uses TRBV13-1 and TRBJ2-2; 10 nucleotides match TRBD2. The sequenced sample consisted of CD4+ T cells sorted from a lymph node. Partial CDR3 DNA: TGTGCCAGCAGTGATGCCTGGGGGGGCGCAAACACCGGG. Encoded protein: CASSDAWGGANTG. The entire CDR3 protein is CASSDAWGGANTGQLYF.